Presented here are 26 T cell receptor beta chains from one specimen sequenced in a study of naive and memory T cell subsets. Two oligonucleotides, mixed equimolar, formed the beta constant-region primer covering TRBC1 and TRBC2. The ligated cDNA underwent four PCR rounds using SP2 and nested alpha and beta constant-region primers. Using its own MiXCR run on the UMI-ligation and nested PCR reads, TCRdb lists one record per CDR3 protein. The data show 80,000 to 95,000 distinct CDR3 sequences, 9% seen once. The sequenced material came from naive CD8+ T cells from blood. These receptors all come from a human donor in good health.

The V call is TRBV9, the J call TRBJ1-2; D gene uncertain. CDR3 length: 14 amino acids. The ends were cut back, 0 bases at V and 2 bases at J, with 8 bases in the middle. Germline CDR1 reads SGDLS; CDR2 reads YYNGEE. This CDR3 is CASSVESRNYGYTF. The CDR3 DNA sequence: TGTGCCAGCAGCGTAGAGTCTCGAAACTATGGCTACACCTTC.

Many counts were recorded for this clonotype. The J gene is TRBJ2-3, the V gene TRBV12-3 or TRBV12-4; no reliable D call. Deletions cut 6 bases from V and 6 bases from J, with 7 bases between. There are 11 residues in the CDR3. The DNA for the CDR3 is TGTGCCAGCAGCCCCTGGGATACGCAGTATTTT. Translated, it gives CASSPWDTQYF.

This clonotype was picked up many times. This chain connects TRBV10-3 to TRBJ2-7; 13 positions agree with TRBD2. V lost 0 bases and J lost 2; bases outside the gene matches: 4. Per the germline V gene, CDR1 is ENHRY and CDR2 is SYGVKD. The CDR3 has 17 amino acids. The CDR3, as DNA: TGTGCCATCAGTGAGTCAAGACTAGCGGGAGGAACCTACGAGCAGTACTTC. Translated, it gives CAISESRLAGGTYEQYF.

There are many counts of this clonotype. The gene calls are TRBV9 and TRBJ2-7; TRBD2 matches 7 bases. V shed 0 bases, J shed 2 bases, and the junction held 2 bases outside the gene matches. The CDR3 has 14 residues. Germline V gene sequence: CDR1 SGDLS, CDR2 YYNGEE. The DNA of the CDR3 is TGTGCCAGCAGCGTAGGGACTAGAGCCTACGAGCAGTACTTC. Translating gives CASSVGTRAYEQYF.

This chain connects TRBV20-1 to TRBJ2-6, with 8 nucleotides matching TRBD2. The length of the CDR3 is 15 residues. Trimming removed 6 bases from V and 0 bases from J; junction bases left unmatched: 4. Germline V gene sequence: CDR1 DFQATT, CDR2 SNEGSKA (reference sequence). In DNA, the CDR3 is TGCAGTGCCCACGGGACTAGCTCTGGGGCCAACGTCCTGACTTTC. This translates into CSAHGTSSGANVLTF.

The J gene is TRBJ2-1, the V gene TRBV27, with 7 bases that match TRBD2. Germline lookup yields CDR1 MNHEY and CDR2 SMNVEV (reference sequence). The ends lost 6 bases at V and 15 bases at J; junction bases unmatched: 8. The CDR3 covers 11 residues. CDR3 protein: CASRPRTSRFF. The CDR3, as DNA: TGTGCCAGCAGACCCCGGACTAGTCGGTTCTTC.

This clonotype was observed at least ten times. V gene TRBV7-9 combines with J gene TRBJ1-1; a possible D gene is TRBD1 (5 bases). Trimming stripped 4 bases from V and 7 bases from J, with 22 bases between. The CDR3 runs 16 residues. CDR1 and CDR2 from the germline V gene are SEHNR and FQNEAQ (reference sequence). CDR3 protein: CASSYGALTDEFEAFF. The CDR3 DNA follows: TGTGCCAGCAGCTACGGGGCCCTGACAGACGAGTTTGAAGCTTTCTTT.

V and J are TRBV11-3 and TRBJ2-3; tentatively, D is TRBD2 (6 bases). Trimming shortened V by 1 base and J by 2 bases, and 13 bases separated the two germline ends. The germline V gene encodes CDR1 SGHNT and CDR2 YENEEA. CDR3 length: 16 residues. The CDR3 loop is CASSLGTGTFTDTQYF. DNA for the CDR3: TGTGCCAGCAGCTTAGGAACCGGGACTTTCACAGATACGCAGTATTTT. Filled out from reference TRBV11-3 and TRBJ2-3, the complete variable domain reads EAGVVQSPRYKIIEKKQPVAFWCNPISGHNTLYWYLQNLGQGPELLIRYENEEAVDDSQLPKDRFSAERLKGVDSTLKIQPAELGDSAVYLCASSLGTGTFTDTQYFGPGTRLTVL.

The chain links TRBV7-8 to TRBJ2-7; 11 nucleotides align to TRBD2. After removal of 1 base from V and 2 bases from J, the junction contained 16 bases not matched to a gene. CDR1 and CDR2 from the germline V gene are SGHVS and FQNEAQ. The CDR3 has 20 amino acids. The CDR3 DNA is TGTGCCAGCAGCTTAGAATGGTTTAGCGGGAGGGCCTCCGCCACCTACGAGCAGTACTTC. It is translated as CASSLEWFSGRASATYEQYF.

The chain employs TRBV7-9 and TRBJ1-1, with a weak D call TRBD1 (6 bases). Germline V gene sequence: CDR1 SEHNR, CDR2 FQNEAQ (reference sequence). This CDR3 has 14 residues. Trimming removed 6 bases from V and 0 bases from J, with 11 bases in between. The CDR3 region has the DNA TGTGCCAGCAGACCTACAGGGATGAACACTGAAGCTTTCTTT. Protein sequence: CASRPTGMNTEAFF.

This clonotype was picked up a small number of times. J is TRBJ2-2 and V is TRBV12-3 or TRBV12-4; TRBD1 matches 8 bases. The ends lost 6 bases at V and 2 bases at J; junction bases unmatched: 5. This CDR3 spans 15 amino acids. The CDR3 loop reads CASSPGTGNTGELFF. Here the CDR3 DNA reads TGTGCCAGCAGCCCCGGGACAGGAAACACCGGGGAGCTGTTTTTT.

This clonotype showed up just a few times. The V call is TRBV28, the J call TRBJ2-2, with TRBD1 identical over 8 bases. CDR1 is MDHEN, CDR2 SYDVKM, per germline. After removal of 7 bases from V and 1 base from J, the junction contained 5 bases not matched to a gene. The CDR3 totals 15 residues. This CDR3 is CASTGDRGNTGELFF. The CDR3 region has the DNA TGTGCCAGCACCGGCGACAGGGGGAACACCGGGGAGCTGTTTTTT.

This clonotype was seen many times. V usage is TRBV7-8 and J usage is TRBJ1-5, with 7 bases fitting TRBD1. The CDR3 runs 17 residues. Unmatched junction bases numbered 11, after V lost 5 bases and J lost 1 base. Germline CDR1 is SGHVS and CDR2 is FQNEAQ. The CDR3: CASSDIVLTGSNQPQHF. In nucleotides, the CDR3 is TGTGCCAGCAGCGATATAGTTCTGACAGGGAGCAATCAGCCCCAGCATTTT.

At least ten counts were recorded for this clonotype. J is TRBJ1-2 and V is TRBV29-1; TRBD1 matches at 10 bases. CDR3 length: 13 residues. V dropped 3 bases and J dropped 8; count of bases not matched to a gene: 6. Germline V gene data show CDR1 as SQVTM and CDR2 as ANQGSEA. CDR3 DNA: TGCAGCGTTGAGGGGACAGGGGAATTAGGCTACACCTTC. It codes for CSVEGTGELGYTF.

Only a few counts were recorded for this clonotype. The V gene is TRBV6-1, the J gene TRBJ2-3; 7 nucleotides align to TRBD2. The CDR3 extends over 15 amino acids. CDR1 and CDR2 from the germline V gene are MNHNS and SASEGT. V was pared by 3 bases and J by 2 bases, with 5 bases of the junction left unmatched. The CDR3 sequence is CASSDLLAVTDTQYF. The CDR3 nucleotides read TGTGCCAGCAGTGACTTGCTAGCGGTCACAGATACGCAGTATTTT.

The genes are TRBV12-3 or TRBV12-4 and TRBJ2-7; 8 nucleotides agree with TRBD1. Trimming cost V 6 bases and J 2 bases; bases outside gene matches: 9. The CDR3 contains 15 residues. The CDR3 region is CASSHTGQGTYEQYF. Here the CDR3 DNA reads TGTGCCAGCAGCCACACCGGACAGGGAACCTACGAGCAGTACTTC.

This clonotype was detected many times. The genes are TRBV9 and TRBJ1-3; no firm D call. The germline gives CDR1 SGDLS, CDR2 YYNGEE. The CDR3 covers 15 residues. Trimming removed 0 bases at V and 0 bases at J, with 7 bases between. CDR3 region: CASSVGSGSGNTIYF. The DNA for the CDR3 is TGTGCCAGCAGCGTAGGATCTGGCTCTGGAAACACCATATATTTT.

This clonotype was seen a handful of times. The chain uses TRBV13 and TRBJ2-3, with 7 nucleotides matching TRBD2. Losses at the gene ends were 2 bases for V and 1 base for J; bases not matched to a gene: 3. Germline CDR1 reads PRHDT; CDR2 reads FYEKMQ (reference sequence). This CDR3 spans 15 amino acids. CDR3 nucleotides: TGTGCCAGCAGCTTAACGGGAGGACGCACAGATACGCAGTATTTT. Protein: CASSLTGGRTDTQYF.

Many counts were recorded for this clonotype. The chain is built from TRBV27 and TRBJ2-5; the D is unclear. There are 14 residues in the CDR3. Germline V gene data show CDR1 as MNHEY and CDR2 as SMNVEV (reference sequence). Trimming left V 2 bases short and J 1 base short, with 8 bases between. CDR3 protein: CASSLGAAQETQYF. The CDR3, as DNA: TGTGCCAGCAGTTTAGGAGCAGCCCAAGAGACCCAGTACTTC.

The chain couples TRBV6-2 or TRBV6-3 to TRBJ2-1; 8 bases agree with TRBD1. The CDR3 runs to 15 residues. The V gene's germline CDR1 is MNHEY and CDR2 SVGEGT. V dropped 4 bases and J dropped 6; count of bases not matched to a gene: 8. The CDR3 loop is CASSSTGDLINEQFF. The CDR3, as DNA: TGTGCCAGCAGTTCGACAGGGGACCTCATCAATGAGCAGTTCTTC.

This clonotype was detected ten times or more. This rearrangement joins TRBV11-1 to TRBJ2-1; 10 bases align to TRBD2. Losses at the gene ends were 7 bases for V and 8 bases for J; bases not matched to a gene: 11. The CDR3 runs to 15 residues. Looked up from germline, CDR1 is SGHAT and CDR2 is FQDESV (reference sequence). The CDR3 loop is CASTWLAGAEDEQFF. In DNA form, the CDR3 reads TGTGCCAGCACGTGGCTAGCGGGAGCCGAGGATGAGCAGTTCTTC.

CDR3 protein: CSVDRGGGTGELFF. Written as DNA, the CDR3 is TGCAGCGTTGACCGCGGGGGTGGCACCGGGGAGCTGTTTTTT. The chain has TRBV29-1 and TRBJ2-2; 7 bases line up with TRBD2. Germline lookup yields CDR1 SQVTM and CDR2 ANQGSEA. The trim removed 3 bases at V and 4 bases at J, leaving 5 bases unmatched. The CDR3 loop spans 14 amino acids.

This clonotype has at least ten counts. This chain connects TRBV11-2 to TRBJ1-1; no firm D call. The CDR3 is made up of 13 amino acids. Per the germline V gene, CDR1 is SGHAT and CDR2 is FQNNGV. Trimming removed 1 base from V and 4 bases from J, with 7 bases in between. CDR3 sequence: CASSLGVSTEAFF. The CDR3 DNA reads as TGTGCCAGCAGCTTAGGGGTGAGCACTGAAGCTTTCTTT.

This clonotype appeared many times. This chain uses TRBV29-1 with TRBJ2-1; 8 bases align to TRBD2. The germline V gene encodes CDR1 SQVTM and CDR2 ANQGSEA. With 2 bases clipped from V and 9 bases from J, the junction kept 12 bases outside the gene matches. This CDR3 spans 15 amino acids. The CDR3 bases are TGCAGCGTTGAACCCGGGACTAGGGCCGCCGGTGAGCAGTTCTTC. Protein sequence: CSVEPGTRAAGEQFF.

The chain has TRBV28 and TRBJ1-5; D is ambiguous. Deletions cut 2 bases from V and 5 bases from J, with 7 bases between. The CDR3 covers 13 residues. Germline CDR1 reads MDHEN; CDR2 reads SYDVKM. CDR3 amino acids: CASSLNPDQPQHF. The CDR3 coding sequence is TGTGCCAGCAGTTTAAATCCGGATCAGCCCCAGCATTTT.

The rearrangement links TRBV20-1 to TRBJ2-1, with 7 bases fitting TRBD2. The CDR3 is 17 amino acids. Germline assignment: CDR1 DFQATT and CDR2 SNEGSKA (reference sequence). V shed 1 base and J 4 bases; nucleotides not matched to a gene: 13. The CDR3 loop is CSARAPVRLADYNEQFF. The CDR3 nucleotides read TGCAGTGCTAGAGCCCCGGTCCGGCTAGCGGATTACAATGAGCAGTTCTTC.